The 18 T cell receptor beta chains in this list originate from one sample, sequenced in a study of OX40 agonist ivuxolimab in advanced cancers. The method was immunoSEQ multiplex PCR; TCRdb's version includes in-frame clones alone and lacks a portion of them. This table has tens of thousands of clones, roughly 86% appearing once. Sample: CD4+ or CD8+ T cells sorted from blood, taken in a trial of the OX40 agonist ivuxolimab. All receptors derive from an adult with an advanced solid tumor such as melanoma, head and neck, liver or kidney cancer.

This chain connects TRBV11-2 to TRBJ1-1, with TRBD1 identical over 8 bases. V dropped 5 bases and J dropped 4; count of bases not matched to a gene: 12. Per germline, CDR1 SGHAT and CDR2 FQNNGV. The CDR3 consists of 16 residues. The CDR3 reads CASSLRTGWVVTEAFF. Written as DNA, the CDR3 is TGTGCCAGCAGCCTCCGGACAGGGTGGGTGGTCACTGAAGCTTTCTTT.

V gene TRBV5-8 combines with J gene TRBJ1-1; D not certain. Germline V gene lookup returns CDR1 SGHTS and CDR2 YDEGEE. V was cut by 5 bases and J by 10 bases, with 18 bases left in between. The CDR3 consists of 13 residues. The CDR3 nucleotides are TGTGCCAGCAGTCGTGCCCAATCCGAGGGAGCTTTCTTT. This gives the protein CASSRAQSEGAFF.

This chain joins TRBV6-1 and TRBJ2-5; D is perhaps TRBD2 (5 bases). Per the germline V gene, CDR1 is MNHNS and CDR2 is SASEGT. This CDR3 has 14 amino acids. Trimming left V 3 bases short and J 4 bases short, with 12 bases between. CDR3 sequence (DNA): TGTGCCAGCAGTGACCCCGGACTGTCAGAGACCCAGTACTTC. Translating gives CASSDPGLSETQYF.

V is TRBV11-2 and J is TRBJ2-1; weak D call: TRBD2 (6 bases). Germline V gene lookup returns CDR1 SGHAT and CDR2 FQNNGV. Trimming left V 7 bases short and J 0 bases short, with 13 bases between. There are 15 residues in the CDR3. The CDR3 is CASTRTTSSYNEQFF. CDR3 DNA sequence: TGTGCCAGCACCAGGACTACGAGCTCCTACAATGAGCAGTTCTTC.

The chain recombines TRBV15 with TRBJ2-5; D is perhaps TRBD2 (7 bases). Germline assignment: CDR1 LNHNV and CDR2 YYDKDF (reference sequence). Trimming took off 3 bases at V and 4 bases at J, with 18 bases between the two ends. The CDR3 sequence is 16 residues long. This CDR3 reads CATSRLGGDLGETQYF. The CDR3 coding sequence is TGTGCCACCAGCAGGCTAGGGGGGGACTTAGGAGAGACCCAGTACTTC.

The chain has TRBV14 and TRBJ2-7, with D tentatively TRBD1 (6 bases). The V gene's germline CDR1 is SGHDN and CDR2 FVKESK. The CDR3 totals 15 residues. V lost 4 bases, J lost 3 bases, and 16 bases lay in between. The CDR3 loop reads CASSPHTGMVYEQYF. In nucleotides, the CDR3 is TGTGCCAGCAGCCCACACACAGGGATGGTCTACGAGCAGTACTTC.

The gene calls are TRBV19 and TRBJ1-2, with 11 positions matching TRBD1. V gave up 8 bases and J gave up 5 bases; unmatched junction bases: 10. This CDR3 contains 15 residues. Germline values: CDR1 LNHDA, CDR2 SQIVND (reference sequence). CDR3 amino acids: CASFPGQGARYGYTF. In nucleotides, the CDR3 is TGTGCCAGTTTCCCCGGACAGGGGGCGAGGTATGGCTACACCTTC.

The gene calls are TRBV9 and TRBJ1-1; no clear D gene. Germline CDR1 is SGDLS and CDR2 is YYNGEE. The CDR3 runs to 16 residues. The V end was cut by 0 bases, the J end by 3 bases, with 15 bases between. CDR3 bases: TGTGCCAGCAGCGTAGAATTCGTTACATCAGACACTGAAGCTTTCTTT. Its translation: CASSVEFVTSDTEAFF.

V and J are TRBV9 and TRBJ1-1, with a possible D match to TRBD1 (5 bases). CDR1 is SGDLS and CDR2 is YYNGEE in the germline V gene. V lost 0 bases to trimming and J lost 4 bases, with 19 bases between them. There are 17 residues in the CDR3. CDR3 DNA: TGTGCCAGCAGCGTAGCTAACGCAGGGTACGGTGGCACTGAAGCTTTCTTT. Translated, it gives CASSVANAGYGGTEAFF. Full variable domain (rest looked up from reference TRBV9 and TRBJ1-1): DSGVTQTPKHLITATGQRVTLRCSPRSGDLSVYWYQQSLDQGLQFLIQYYNGEERAKGNILERFSAQQFPDLHSELNLSSLELGDSALYFCASSVANAGYGGTEAFFGQGTRLTVV.

The V and J genes are TRBV30 and TRBJ2-5, with D perhaps assigned TRBD1 or TRBD2 (5 bases each). The CDR3 has 14 amino acids. Germline V CDR1 and CDR2: GTSNPN, SVGIG (reference sequence). Between the trimmed V and J ends, which lost 0 bases and 1 base, there was a span of 9 bases. CDR3 bases: TGTGCCTGGAGTGTTACAGGACTCCAAGAGACCCAGTACTTC. Encoded protein: CAWSVTGLQETQYF.

V is TRBV9 and J is TRBJ2-5; 10 bases align to TRBD2. Germline V gene lookup returns CDR1 SGDLS and CDR2 YYNGEE. This CDR3 is 17 amino acids long. The ends lost 0 bases at V and 1 base at J; junction bases unmatched: 6. CDR3 amino acids: CASSVGKLAGRQETQYF. The DNA for the CDR3 is TGTGCCAGCAGCGTAGGTAAACTAGCGGGACGCCAAGAGACCCAGTACTTC.

V gene TRBV28 combines with J gene TRBJ1-3; 9 nucleotides match TRBD1. There are 15 residues in the CDR3. From germline, CDR1 is MDHEN and CDR2 SYDVKM. V was pared by 5 bases and J by 3 bases, with 5 bases of the junction left unmatched. Here the CDR3 reads CASSLQGAGGNTIYF. In nucleotides, the CDR3 is TGTGCCAGCAGTCTACAGGGGGCTGGTGGAAACACCATATATTTT.

This chain uses TRBV11-1 with TRBJ2-1, with a weak D call TRBD2 (6 bases). CDR1 and CDR2 from the germline V gene are SGHAT and FQDESV (reference sequence). The CDR3 spans 15 residues. Trimming took off 3 bases at V and 8 bases at J, with 17 bases between the two ends. CDR3 in amino acids: CASSFGSGVRDEQFF. Here the CDR3 DNA reads TGTGCCAGCAGCTTTGGGTCGGGGGTTAGGGATGAGCAGTTCTTC.

The genes are TRBV7-2 and TRBJ2-7, with a possible D match to TRBD1 (6 bases). Per the germline V gene, CDR1 is SGHTA and CDR2 is FQGNSA. Trimming took 3 bases from V and 2 from J, leaving 8 bases between them. The length of the CDR3 is 13 residues. In nucleotides, the CDR3 is TGTGCCAGCAGCTTTGAGGGGGCCTACGAGCAGTACTTC. This gives the protein CASSFEGAYEQYF. Filled out from reference TRBV7-2 and TRBJ2-7, the complete variable domain reads GAGVSQSPSNKVTEKGKDVELRCDPISGHTALYWYRQSLGQGLEFLIYFQGNSAPDKSGLPSDRFSAERTGGSVSTLTIQRTQQEDSAVYLCASSFEGAYEQYFGPGTRLTVT.

The chain combines TRBV5-8 with TRBJ1-2; D not resolved. Trimming stripped 3 bases from V and 2 bases from J, with 11 bases between. Germline CDR1 and CDR2: SGHTS and YDEGEE. The CDR3 has 14 amino acids. CDR3 bases: TGTGCCAGCAGCTATGGGATAGGGAACTATGGCTACACCTTC. As protein: CASSYGIGNYGYTF. The variable domain in full, with the rest retrieved from reference TRBV5-8 and TRBJ1-2, is EAGVTQSPTHLIKTRGQQATLRCSPISGHTSVYWYQQALGLGLQFLLWYDEGEERNRGNFPPRFSGRQFPNYSSELNVNALELEDSALYLCASSYGIGNYGYTFGSGTRLTVV.

The chain uses TRBV6-5 and TRBJ2-7; D gene ambiguous. The CDR3 is 11 residues long. Germline CDR1 is MNHEY and CDR2 is SVGAGI. Trimming shortened V by 8 bases and J by 4 bases, and 9 bases separated the two germline ends. The CDR3 coding sequence is TGTGCCAGCGGTAATGGATACGAGCAGTACTTC. This sequence encodes CASGNGYEQYF.

The CDR3 is CASSARWGDYGYTF. In DNA form, the CDR3 reads TGTGCCAGCAGCGCACGATGGGGTGACTATGGCTACACCTTC. The rearrangement uses TRBV7-9 and TRBJ1-2; D remains unclear. Per germline, CDR1 SEHNR and CDR2 FQNEAQ (reference sequence). V was shortened by 5 bases and J by 3 bases, with 13 bases between the two germline ends. The CDR3 length is 14 residues. The full variable domain, completed using reference TRBV7-9 and TRBJ1-2, is DTGVSQNPRHKITKRGQNVTFRCDPISEHNRLYWYRQTLGQGPEFLTYFQNEAQLEKSRLLSDRFSAERPKGSFSTLEIQRTEQGDSAMYLCASSARWGDYGYTFGSGTRLTVV.

The chain carries TRBV28 and TRBJ1-5; D might be TRBD1 (6 bases). Trimming removed 4 bases at V and 3 bases at J, with 13 bases between. The CDR3 length is 15 residues. The germline V gene encodes CDR1 MDHEN and CDR2 SYDVKM. The CDR3 sequence: CASSSLRGYNQPQHF. CDR3 coding DNA: TGTGCCAGCAGTTCACTCAGGGGATACAATCAGCCCCAGCATTTT.